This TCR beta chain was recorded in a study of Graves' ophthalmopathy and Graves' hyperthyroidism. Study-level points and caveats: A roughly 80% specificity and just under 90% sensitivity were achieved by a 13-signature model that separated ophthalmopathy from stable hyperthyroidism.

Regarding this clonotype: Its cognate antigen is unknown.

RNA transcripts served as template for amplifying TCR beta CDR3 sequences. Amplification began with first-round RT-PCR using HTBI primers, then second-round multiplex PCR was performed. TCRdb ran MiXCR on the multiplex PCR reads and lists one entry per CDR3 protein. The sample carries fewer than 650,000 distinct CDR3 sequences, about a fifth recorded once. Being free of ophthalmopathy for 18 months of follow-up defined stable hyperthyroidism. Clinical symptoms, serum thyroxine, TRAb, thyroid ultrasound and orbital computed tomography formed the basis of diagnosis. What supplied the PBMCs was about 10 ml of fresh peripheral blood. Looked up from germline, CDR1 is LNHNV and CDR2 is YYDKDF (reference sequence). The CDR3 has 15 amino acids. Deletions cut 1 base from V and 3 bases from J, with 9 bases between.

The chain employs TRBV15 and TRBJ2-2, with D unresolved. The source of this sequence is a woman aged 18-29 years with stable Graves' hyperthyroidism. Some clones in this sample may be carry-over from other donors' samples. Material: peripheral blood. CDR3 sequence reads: CATSRVDGYTGELFF. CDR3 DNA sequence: TGTGCCACCAGCAGAGTAGACGGATACACCGGGGAGCTGTTTTTT.